This T cell receptor (beta chain) was captured by sequencing in a study of cytomegalovirus exposure and HLA in healthy donors. Donors consisted of healthy bone marrow donors. It was with 60 Vbeta and 13 Jbeta primers that the PCR ran. Repertoires were generated with immunoSEQ multiplex PCR, while TCRdb's copy carries only in-frame clones and drops some. Here the sample spans around 140,000 clones, approximately 82% being singletons. This CDR3 is 16 amino acids long. With 1 base removed from V and 0 bases from J, the gap between germline ends came to 10 bases. Germline values: CDR1 SGHTA, CDR2 FQGNSA. The sample comprised PBMCs. The gene calls are TRBV7-2 and TRBJ1-3; D ambiguous. The sequence came from a man aged 40-50 years in good health and CMV-seronegative. CDR3 sequence reads: CASSLVSQFSGNTIYF. CDR3 sequence (DNA): TGTGCCAGCAGCTTAGTCAGTCAATTCTCTGGAAACACCATATATTTT.